This T cell receptor (beta chain) was sequenced for a study of naive and memory T cell subsets. Regarding the study as a whole: A few larger clonotypes appeared in naive repertoires, especially CD8, possibly memory cells re-expressing CD45RA.

This clonotype was counted between two and nine times. Its target is not known. An equimolar mix of two oligonucleotides served as the beta constant-region primer for TRBC1 and TRBC2. The ligated cDNA underwent four PCR rounds using SP2 and nested alpha and beta constant-region primers. Ligation attached a single-stranded oligonucleotide with a 12-nucleotide UMI and the SP2 primer to the cDNA 3' end. MiXCR, applied by TCRdb to the UMI-ligation and nested PCR reads, yields one record per CDR3 protein. The table has 150,000 or so distinct CDR3 sequences, 22% seen once; the top ten hold 0.1% to 0.11%. The TCR sequence derives from a human donor in good health. Sequenced input: naive CD4+ T cells from blood.

The CDR3 nucleotides are TGTGCCAGCAGCTTTAGTCGGGATGGGGAGACCCAGTACTTC. It yields the protein CASSFSRDGETQYF. V and J are TRBV7-9 and TRBJ2-5; possible D gene TRBD2, 5 bases. Trimming took 3 bases from V and 5 from J, leaving 13 bases between them. CDR3 length equals 14 residues. The germline gives CDR1 SEHNR, CDR2 FQNEAQ (reference sequence).